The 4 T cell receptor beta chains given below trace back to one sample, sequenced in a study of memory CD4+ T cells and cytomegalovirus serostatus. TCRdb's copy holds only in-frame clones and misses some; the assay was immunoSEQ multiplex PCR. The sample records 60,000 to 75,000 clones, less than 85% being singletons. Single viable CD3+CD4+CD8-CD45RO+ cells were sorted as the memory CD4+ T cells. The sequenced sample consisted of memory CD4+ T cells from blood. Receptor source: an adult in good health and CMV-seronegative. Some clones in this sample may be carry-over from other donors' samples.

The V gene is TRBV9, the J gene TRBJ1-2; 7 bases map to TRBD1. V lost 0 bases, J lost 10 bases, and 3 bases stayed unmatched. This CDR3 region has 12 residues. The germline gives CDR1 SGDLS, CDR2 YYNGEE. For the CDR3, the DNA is TGTGCCAGCAGCGTAGGGCAGGGGGTCTACACCTTC. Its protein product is CASSVGQGVYTF.

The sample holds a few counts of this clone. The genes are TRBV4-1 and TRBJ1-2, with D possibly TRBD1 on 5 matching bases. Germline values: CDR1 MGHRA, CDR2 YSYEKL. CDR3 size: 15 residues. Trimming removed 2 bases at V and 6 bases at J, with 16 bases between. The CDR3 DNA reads TGCGCCAGCAGCCAATCTGGTGGCAGGGTTAATGGCTACACCTTC. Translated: CASSQSGGRVNGYTF.

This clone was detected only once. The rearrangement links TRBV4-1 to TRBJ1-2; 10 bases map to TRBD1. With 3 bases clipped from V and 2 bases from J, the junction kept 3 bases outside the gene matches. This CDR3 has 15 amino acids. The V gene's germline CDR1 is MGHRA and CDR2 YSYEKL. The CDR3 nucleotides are TGCGCCAGCAGCCACGACAGGGGGCGGAACTATGGCTACACCTTC. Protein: CASSHDRGRNYGYTF.

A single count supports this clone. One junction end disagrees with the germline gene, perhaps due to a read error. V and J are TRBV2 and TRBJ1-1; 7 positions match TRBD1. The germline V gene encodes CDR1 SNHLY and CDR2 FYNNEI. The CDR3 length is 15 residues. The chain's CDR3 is CASREDRAVGTEAFF. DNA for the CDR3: TGTGCCAGCAGGGAAGACAGGGCTGTTGGGACTGAAGCTTTCTTT.